These 10 T cell receptor beta chains were all obtained from the same sample, sequenced in a study of T-cell memory formation after mild COVID-19. TCRdb reprocessed the 5' RACE reads with MiXCR, giving one entry per CDR3 protein. The table includes approximately 250,000 distinct CDR3 sequences, roughly 17% detected once. Sequenced input: PBMCs or a T cell subset sorted from them (not recorded which). These receptors all come from a man aged 18-30 years who had mild COVID-19 (a few samples of this study predate the infection). Cell type and time point are not known.

The rearrangement uses TRBV20-1 and TRBJ1-1; D possibly corresponds to TRBD1 (5 bases). In germline, CDR1 is DFQATT, CDR2 SNEGSKA (reference sequence). The CDR3 sequence is 13 residues long. V lost 5 bases and J lost 1, with 11 bases in between. The DNA for the CDR3 is TGCAGTGCTCAGGCAGGGCCGAACACTGAAGCTTTCTTT. This translates into CSAQAGPNTEAFF.

This chain joins TRBV12-3 or TRBV12-4 and TRBJ1-4; 10 bases match TRBD1. The CDR3 runs to 15 residues. V shed 5 bases and J 7 bases; nucleotides not matched to a gene: 7. The CDR3 loop is CASSPRQGAGEKLFF. The DNA of the CDR3 is TGTGCCAGCAGTCCCCGACAGGGGGCTGGTGAAAAACTGTTTTTT.

This chain links TRBV12-3 or TRBV12-4 with TRBJ2-2; 7 bases fit TRBD2. V shed 8 bases and J 5 bases; nucleotides not matched to a gene: 8. The CDR3 has 14 amino acids. The CDR3 nucleotides are TGTGCCAGCCGAGCCCGGGGAGGGACCGGGGAGCTGTTTTTT. This codes for CASRARGGTGELFF.

This chain links TRBV4-1 with TRBJ1-1; D unclear. Trimming removed 4 bases from V and 7 bases from J, with 16 bases in between. The length of the CDR3 is 14 residues. Germline values: CDR1 MGHRA, CDR2 YSYEKL. The DNA of the CDR3 is TGCGCCAGCAGCCCCTTGAGGCCGATGGATGAAGCTTTCTTT. Translation: CASSPLRPMDEAFF.

CDR3 loop: CASSQELGQTNQPQHF. CDR3 bases: TGCGCCAGCAGCCAAGAACTGGGGCAGACTAATCAGCCCCAGCATTTT. This chain links TRBV4-1 with TRBJ1-5; D possibly corresponds to TRBD1 (5 bases). The V gene lost 0 bases and the J gene lost 4 bases, with 13 bases spanning the gap. Germline CDR1 is MGHRA and CDR2 is YSYEKL. This CDR3 region has 16 residues.

There are a few counts of this clonotype. This chain connects TRBV7-2 to TRBJ2-2; a weak D match, TRBD1 (5 bases). The V end was cut by 10 bases, the J end by 1 base, with 13 bases between. The CDR3 totals 14 residues. Germline-derived CDR1 and CDR2 are SGHTA and FQGNSA. This CDR3 is CANEQDLNTGELFF. For the CDR3, the DNA is TGTGCCAACGAACAGGATCTGAACACCGGGGAGCTGTTTTTT.

This clonotype has only a few counts. The genes are TRBV4-1 and TRBJ2-7, with a possible D match to TRBD1 (5 bases). The CDR3 has 15 amino acids. V gave up 1 base and J gave up 7 bases, with 17 bases separating them. Germline V gene data show CDR1 as MGHRA and CDR2 as YSYEKL. The CDR3 protein is CASSQGWQGTGEQYF. CDR3 sequence (DNA): TGCGCCAGCAGCCAAGGATGGCAGGGAACGGGTGAGCAGTACTTC.

This chain connects TRBV5-1 to TRBJ1-1, with D unclear. Germline V gene data show CDR1 as SGHRS and CDR2 as YFSETQ. The CDR3 is 12 residues long. The V end was cut by 8 bases, the J end by 4 bases, with 12 bases between. The CDR3 spells CASSSYGTEAFF. CDR3 nucleotide sequence: TGCGCCAGTTCAAGTTACGGCACTGAAGCTTTCTTT.

This clonotype was observed many times. The gene calls are TRBV4-3 and TRBJ1-1; D is possibly TRBD1 (6 bases). This CDR3 spans 14 amino acids. Trimming pared 5 bases from V and 4 bases from J, leaving 14 bases between. CDR1 is LGHNA, CDR2 YSLEER, per germline. CDR3 nucleotide sequence: TGCGCCAGCAGCTCTCTGGGGGGCACCACTGAAGCTTTCTTT. The encoded protein is CASSSLGGTTEAFF.

The J gene is TRBJ2-7, the V gene TRBV7-9; 8 nucleotides agree with TRBD2. The CDR3 is made up of 14 amino acids. J was trimmed by 6 bases and V by 2 bases; bases with no gene match: 6. From germline, CDR1 is SEHNR and CDR2 FQNEAQ (reference sequence). In DNA form, the CDR3 reads TGTGCCAGCAGCTTACCAGCGGGGGTCGGCGAGCAGTACTTC. As protein: CASSLPAGVGEQYF.